The rows below give T cell receptor beta chains drawn from one sample of a study of blood T cell repertoires in COVID-19. Clones were sequenced by immunoSEQ multiplex PCR, and TCRdb holds only the in-frame ones, with some missing. This sample has about 140,000 clones, with around 89% found just once. The sequenced material came from peripheral blood. Source of these receptors: a human donor with COVID-19, enrolled during active disease. The donor label of this sample is uncertain. Each CDR3 is given with its conserved first and last residue. Each record gives: J gene, D gene, V gene, clone size, CDR3 protein, CDR3 DNA. The D gene is left open where the match is weak. Clone size is given for some rows only: seen once, a few or many times, or a class if the clone is expanded.

TRBJ1-5 | - | TRBV5-7 | - | CASSLCGLKCGNQPQHF | TGTGCCAGCAGCTTATGCGGACTCAAGTGCGGCAATCAGCCCCAGCATTTT
TRBJ2-4 | - | TRBV5-4 | - | CASSLRDSGLAKNIQYF | TGTGCCAGCAGCTTGAGGGATTCAGGGCTAGCCAAAAACATTCAGTACTTC
TRBJ2-2 | TRBD1 | TRBV6-1 | - | CASSWDRVYGELFF | TGTGCCAGCAGTTGGGACAGGGTTTACGGGGAGCTGTTTTTT
TRBJ2-1 | TRBD2 | TRBV6-1 | - | CASSDPSGGANEQFF | TGTGCCAGCAGTGATCCCAGCGGGGGGGCCAATGAGCAGTTCTTC
TRBJ2-7 | TRBD1 | TRBV14 | - | CASSQEFGTGSYEQYF | TGTGCCAGCAGCCAAGAATTCGGGACAGGGAGCTACGAGCAGTACTTC
TRBJ1-1 | TRBD1 | TRBV10-3 | - | CAIRVRGPNTEAFF | TGTGCCATCAGGGTCAGGGGGCCGAACACTGAAGCTTTCTTT
TRBJ2-2 | TRBD1 | TRBV11-3 | - | CASSLAPAGGTGELFF | TGTGCCAGCAGCTTAGCCCCCGCAGGGGGCACCGGGGAGCTGTTTTTT
TRBJ2-1 | - | TRBV11-3 | - | CASSLIAEAYNEQFF | TGTGCCAGCAGCTTAATAGCAGAAGCCTACAATGAGCAGTTCTTC
TRBJ2-3 | TRBD2 | TRBV18 | once | CASSPRAGYGTDTQYF | TGTGCCAGCTCACCCCGAGCGGGGTACGGCACAGATACGCAGTATTTT
TRBJ2-1 | TRBD2 | TRBV10-3 | - | CAISEVLAEPREQFF | TGTGCCATCAGTGAGGTACTAGCGGAGCCTAGGGAGCAGTTCTTC
TRBJ2-3 | TRBD1 | TRBV18 | once | CASSPSWTGGRGTDTQYF | TGTGCCAGCTCACCATCATGGACAGGGGGCCGGGGCACAGATACGCAGTATTTT
TRBJ2-3 | TRBD2 | TRBV6-5 | - | CASRDSGGRPYTQYF | TGTGCCAGCAGAGATAGCGGGGGCCGGCCCTATACGCAGTATTTT
TRBJ2-7 | - | TRBV10-3 | - | CAISDLRGRLYEQYF | TGTGCCATCAGTGACCTACGGGGGAGGCTCTACGAGCAGTACTTC
TRBJ2-2 | TRBD1 | TRBV12-3/TRBV12-4 | - | CASSFRQGGELFF | TGTGCCAGCAGTTTCAGACAGGGAGGGGAGCTGTTTTTT
TRBJ2-1 | TRBD2 | TRBV5-1 | few | CASSLEGGFTNEQFF | TGCGCCAGCAGCTTGGAGGGAGGGTTCACCAATGAGCAGTTCTTC
TRBJ2-1 | TRBD2 | TRBV19 | - | CASGERGSYNEQFF | TGTGCGAGCGGGGAGAGAGGATCCTACAATGAGCAGTTCTTC
TRBJ2-5 | - | TRBV5-1 | - | CASSTEETQYF | TGCGCCAGCAGCACCGAGGAGACCCAGTACTTC
TRBJ2-5 | - | TRBV12-5 | - | CASGLVLGDPQETQYF | TGTGCTAGTGGTTTGGTACTCGGGGATCCGCAAGAGACCCAGTACTTC
TRBJ2-5 | TRBD2 | TRBV7-2 | - | CASSLVRGGRGETQYF | TGTGCCAGCAGCTTGGTTCGGGGGGGCCGCGGTGAGACCCAGTACTTC
TRBJ2-5 | TRBD2 | TRBV6-1 | - | CASSEELLAGGSTQYF | TGTGCCAGCAGTGAAGAGTTACTAGCGGGAGGTTCCACCCAGTACTTC
TRBJ2-1 | TRBD2 | TRBV6-6 | - | CASSLELAGGPNEQFF | TGTGCCAGCAGTCTCGAGCTAGCGGGGGGGCCTAATGAGCAGTTCTTC
TRBJ1-3 | - | TRBV7-9 | - | CASSPRAGARGNTIYF | TGTGCCAGCAGCCCCCGAGCGGGGGCAAGAGGAAACACCATATATTTT
TRBJ2-3 | TRBD2 | TRBV10-1 | - | CASSPGTSGTDTQYF | TGCGCCAGCAGTCCCGGGACTAGCGGAACAGATACGCAGTATTTT
TRBJ2-5 | TRBD1 | TRBV19 | - | CASSNPTTGYQETQYF | TGTGCCAGTAGTAACCCCACGACAGGGTACCAAGAGACCCAGTACTTC
TRBJ1-6 | TRBD1 | TRBV6-5 | - | CASTEVPGGSPLHF | TGTGCCAGCACCGAGGTCCCAGGGGGTTCACCCCTCCACTTT
TRBJ2-5 | - | TRBV6-5 | - | CASTRGLAQETQYF | TGTGCCAGCACGCGCGGTTTGGCTCAAGAGACCCAGTACTTC
TRBJ1-4 | - | TRBV27 | - | CASRRDRSYNEKLFF | TGTGCCAGCAGACGCGACAGAAGTTATAATGAAAAACTGTTTTTT
TRBJ2-1 | - | TRBV7-3 | once | CASSLYSSFVAESSYNEQFF | TGTGCCAGCAGCTTATACTCTAGTTTCGTCGCCGAAAGCTCCTACAATGAGCAGTTCTTC
TRBJ1-4 | - | TRBV3-1/TRBV3-2 | - | CASSQASEKLFF | TGTGCCAGCAGCCAAGCCAGTGAAAAACTGTTTTTT
TRBJ1-3 | - | TRBV6-1 | - | CASSEALHYRGVSGNTIYF | TGTGCCAGCAGTGAAGCCTTGCACTATAGGGGCGTCTCTGGAAACACCATATATTTT
TRBJ1-1 | TRBD1 | TRBV5-1 | - | CASRRTGLANTEAFF | TGCGCCAGCAGGAGGACAGGGCTGGCGAACACTGAAGCTTTCTTT
TRBJ1-2 | - | TRBV3-1/TRBV3-2 | - | CASSQSTGLSGYTF | TGTGCCAGCAGCCAATCTACAGGGCTGAGCGGCTACACCTTC
TRBJ1-5 | - | TRBV23-1 | - | CASSHNPRDKGVCCNQPQHF | TGCGCCAGCAGTCACAACCCTCGGGACAAGGGGGTCTGTTGCAATCAGCCCCAGCATTTT
TRBJ2-7 | TRBD2 | TRBV7-3 | - | CASSLGLAGRYEQYF | TGTGCCAGCAGCTTAGGACTAGCGGGGAGATACGAGCAGTACTTC
TRBJ2-7 | - | TRBV30 | - | CAWTQIGAIEYEQYF | TGTGCCTGGACCCAGATAGGGGCGATTGAATACGAGCAGTACTTC